The entry that follows covers one TCR beta chain sequence. Trimming removed 0 bases from V and 0 bases from J, with 25 bases in between. Germline V lookup: CDR1 MNHNS, CDR2 SASEGT. The CDR3 has 21 amino acids. This record belongs to a study of blood T cell repertoires in COVID-19. Only in-frame clones appear in the TCRdb table, and some are missing; sequencing was by immunoSEQ multiplex PCR. The data hold 150,000 to 200,000 clones, with approximately 82% observed a single time. The sequenced sample consisted of peripheral blood. The chain has TRBV6-1 and TRBJ2-3; possible D gene TRBD1, 5 bases. The source of this sequence is a woman aged 40-49 years with COVID-19, enrolled during active disease. CDR3 DNA: TGTGCCAGCAGTGAAGCAGGGGTAGGGTGGGCTCAGCGCTATAGCACAGATACGCAGTATTTT. Translated: CASSEAGVGWAQRYSTDTQYF.